These 10 T cell receptor beta chains share one sample of origin, sequenced in a study of CD8 T cells in ankylosing spondylitis. Each CDR3 protein gets one entry after TCRdb re-called the 5' RACE reads with MiXCR. In the table there are some 70,000 distinct CDR3 sequences, approximately 5.3% of which are singletons. The sequenced sample consisted of blood, either unsorted or a sorted T cell fraction (not recorded which). The receptors stem from a male donor with ankylosing spondylitis or in good health (not recorded which).

In its sample, this clonotype was seen many times. The J gene is TRBJ1-5, the V gene TRBV7-2; D uncertain. Germline values: CDR1 SGHTA, CDR2 FQGNSA. This CDR3 region has 13 residues. V dropped 1 base and J dropped 7 bases, with 8 bases sitting between them. CDR3 region: CASSLDGLQPQHF. DNA of the CDR3: TGTGCCAGCAGCTTAGATGGGTTACAGCCCCAGCATTTT.

Many counts were recorded for this clonotype. This chain links TRBV4-2 with TRBJ2-3; 8 nucleotides match TRBD2. The V segment lost 0 bases and the J segment 3 bases; nucleotides outside the gene matches: 14. Germline lookup yields CDR1 LGHNA and CDR2 YNFKEQ. This CDR3 spans 19 amino acids. The CDR3 region is CASSQDVDGGAGTTDTQYF. CDR3 DNA sequence: TGTGCCAGCAGCCAAGATGTGGACGGGGGGGCCGGGACGACAGATACGCAGTATTTT.

This clonotype occurred a few times. This chain links TRBV6-1 with TRBJ1-5; D is perhaps TRBD1 (6 bases). Germline V gives CDR1 MNHNS, CDR2 SASEGT. The CDR3 length is 14 residues. The ends were cut back, 6 bases at V and 6 bases at J, with 15 bases in the middle. The CDR3 DNA sequence: TGTGCCAGCAGATCCACAGGGATCGGTCAGCCCCAGCATTTT. This codes for CASRSTGIGQPQHF.

The sample holds many counts of this clonotype. This chain uses TRBV4-1 with TRBJ1-2; weak D call: TRBD1 (5 bases). V lost 6 bases and J lost 5, with 16 bases in between. The germline CDR1 and CDR2 sequences are MGHRA and YSYEKL. The CDR3 loop spans 14 amino acids. CDR3: CASRGGPPGYGYTF. The DNA for the CDR3 is TGCGCCAGCAGAGGAGGGCCGCCAGGGTATGGCTACACCTTC.

This clonotype was detected many times. The rearrangement joins TRBV18 to TRBJ2-2; D gene ambiguous. V shed 1 base and J shed 1 base, with 4 bases lying between them. The germline V gene encodes CDR1 KGHSH and CDR2 LQKENI. The CDR3 is 14 residues long. CDR3 nucleotide sequence: TGTGCCAGCTCACCACGAGGGAACACCGGGGAGCTGTTTTTT. The encoded protein is CASSPRGNTGELFF.

The sample holds many counts of this clonotype. The chain joins TRBV20-1 to TRBJ2-3; 8 nucleotides line up with TRBD2. Germline V gene data show CDR1 as DFQATT and CDR2 as SNEGSKA (reference sequence). V lost 0 bases and J lost 4; bases outside the gene matches: 6. The length of the CDR3 is 15 residues. CDR3 protein: CSARDPGGAADTQYF. The CDR3 bases are TGCAGTGCTAGAGATCCGGGGGGGGCTGCAGATACGCAGTATTTT.

This clonotype has a count of ten or more. V gene TRBV27 combines with J gene TRBJ1-5; the D gene is possibly TRBD1 (5 bases). This CDR3 has 14 amino acids. In germline, CDR1 is MNHEY, CDR2 SMNVEV (reference sequence). Trimming pared 5 bases from V and 4 bases from J, leaving 12 bases between. In DNA, the CDR3 is TGTGCCAGCAGTCTCTCGAGGGGTAATCAGCCCCAGCATTTT. As protein: CASSLSRGNQPQHF.

The chain links TRBV5-1 to TRBJ2-3; 11 bases fit TRBD1. This CDR3 is 15 amino acids long. Germline values: CDR1 SGHRS, CDR2 YFSETQ. The J segment lost 4 bases and the V segment lost 3 bases, leaving 4 bases of the junction unmatched. CDR3 sequence reads: CASSSGQGAADTQYF. DNA for the CDR3: TGCGCCAGCAGCTCTGGACAGGGGGCCGCAGATACGCAGTATTTT.

The sample holds many counts of this clonotype. V and J are TRBV12-3 or TRBV12-4 and TRBJ2-7, with a tentative D call TRBD1 (5 bases). The germline V and J ends were trimmed by 10 bases and 0 bases, with 13 bases remaining between them. CDR3 size: 13 residues. This chain's CDR3 is CAITGRSSYEQYF. DNA of the CDR3: TGTGCCATTACAGGAAGAAGCTCCTACGAGCAGTACTTC.

This clonotype has at least ten counts. The chain combines TRBV30 with TRBJ1-1, with D perhaps TRBD1 (5 bases). CDR3 length: 12 residues. Germline V gene lookup returns CDR1 GTSNPN and CDR2 SVGIG (reference sequence). The V end was cut by 1 base, the J end by 9 bases, with 12 bases between. Here the CDR3 reads CAWSGSRGKAFF. The CDR3 DNA follows: TGTGCCTGGAGTGGTTCGAGGGGAAAAGCTTTCTTT.